Shown below are 21 T cell receptor beta chains from a single sample sequenced in a study of molecular identifiers for immune sequencing clone quantification. TCRdb reprocessed the PCR reads with MiXCR, giving one entry per CDR3 protein. The table lists some 590,000 distinct CDR3 sequences, 25% of them singletons. The specimen was naive CD8+ T cells from blood, with Jurkat cell RNA spiked in. As to subset: FACS-sorted CD8+CD4-CCR7+CD45RA+ naive T cells. These receptors came from a human donor in good health. Some libraries in this study had Jurkat cell RNA spiked in.

There are a few counts of this clonotype. V usage is TRBV5-6 and J usage is TRBJ2-3, with 11 bases lining up with TRBD2. The CDR3 spans 18 residues. V dropped 3 bases and J dropped 0; count of bases not matched to a gene: 9. The V gene's germline CDR1 is SGHDT and CDR2 YYEEEE. The DNA of the CDR3 is TGTGCCAGCAGCTCGGTCACTAGCGGGGGCCCTAGCACAGATACGCAGTATTTT. This translates into CASSSVTSGGPSTDTQYF. Full variable domain (rest looked up from reference TRBV5-6 and TRBJ2-3): DAGVTQSPTHLIKTRGQQVTLRCSPKSGHDTVSWYQQALGQGPQFIFQYYEEEERQRGNFPDRFSGHQFPNYSSELNVNALLLGDSALYLCASSSVTSGGPSTDTQYFGPGTRLTVL.

This clonotype came up a few times. The chain links TRBV2 to TRBJ2-7; D ambiguous. Germline CDR1 is SNHLY and CDR2 is FYNNEI. The CDR3 is made up of 12 amino acids. V lost 3 bases, J lost 6 bases, and 9 bases lay in between. CDR3 protein: CASSETAVEQYF. The CDR3 DNA reads as TGTGCCAGCAGTGAGACGGCGGTCGAGCAGTACTTC.

As concerns this clonotype: A much larger clonotype is one base distant, so this may be a read error. The J gene is TRBJ1-1, the V gene TRBV6-5; no definite D call. Trimming took off 9 bases at V and 4 bases at J, with 9 bases between the two ends. This CDR3 comprises 11 residues. Germline values: CDR1 MNHEY, CDR2 SVGAGI. This CDR3 reads CASLDPTEAFF. DNA for the CDR3: TGTGCCAGTCTGGACCCCACTGAAGCTTTCTTT.

The chain joins TRBV30 to TRBJ2-2, with D unclear. The CDR3 covers 13 residues. Germline-derived CDR1 and CDR2 are GTSNPN and SVGIG (reference sequence). The germline V and J ends were trimmed by 1 base and 4 bases, with 7 bases remaining between them. As DNA, the CDR3 is TGTGCCTGGAGTGAACAAGTCACCGGGGAGCTGTTTTTT. This sequence encodes CAWSEQVTGELFF.

In regard to this clonotype: This may be a read error: a much more frequent sequence differs by one nucleotide. The chain recombines TRBV4-3 with TRBJ1-1, with 7 positions matching TRBD1. The CDR3 runs to 13 residues. Per the germline V gene, CDR1 is LGHNA and CDR2 is YSLEER. CDR3: CAGSQGRGDEAFF. CDR3 DNA: TGCGCCGGCAGCCAAGGCAGGGGGGATGAAGCTTTCTTT.

Written as DNA, the CDR3 is TGCAGCGTGGGGACAGGGGCACGGGAGACCCAGTACTTC. This sequence encodes CSVGTGARETQYF. The chain couples TRBV29-1 to TRBJ2-5; 10 positions agree with TRBD1. Germline V CDR1 and CDR2: SQVTM, ANQGSEA. After removal of 6 bases from V and 5 bases from J, the junction contained 6 bases not matched to a gene. CDR3 size: 13 residues.

This clonotype was observed a few times. The rearrangement links TRBV12-3 or TRBV12-4 to TRBJ2-7; D remains unclear. The germline V and J ends were trimmed by 4 bases and 2 bases, with 15 bases remaining between them. This CDR3 has 15 residues. Here the CDR3 reads CASSYGSGGTYEQYF. The CDR3 nucleotides are TGTGCCAGCAGTTACGGATCGGGCGGAACCTACGAGCAGTACTTC.

In this sample, this clonotype turned up many times. The V and J genes are TRBV19 and TRBJ1-5; possibly TRBD1 for D (5 bases). The V gene lost 6 bases and the J gene lost 5 bases, with 17 bases spanning the gap. Looked up from germline, CDR1 is LNHDA and CDR2 is SQIVND (reference sequence). The CDR3 has 15 residues. Written as DNA, the CDR3 is TGTGCCAGTAGGGGACCCGGGACGGAATATCAGCCCCAGCATTTT. As protein: CASRGPGTEYQPQHF.

The sample holds a few counts of this clonotype. CDR3 coding DNA: TGTGCCAGCAGTGAGTTCAGGGGGAGCAATCAGCCCCAGCATTTT. Protein sequence: CASSEFRGSNQPQHF. The V and J genes are TRBV6-5 and TRBJ1-5; TRBD1 matches 7 bases. The ends lost 5 bases at V and 1 base at J; junction bases unmatched: 5. Per the germline V gene, CDR1 is MNHEY and CDR2 is SVGAGI. The CDR3 covers 15 residues.

This clonotype was detected ten times or more. The V and J genes are TRBV13 and TRBJ2-5; D not resolved. With 4 bases removed from V and 5 bases from J, the gap between germline ends came to 5 bases. The CDR3 has 11 amino acids. Germline assignment: CDR1 PRHDT and CDR2 FYEKMQ (reference sequence). This CDR3 is CASSSTETQYF. The CDR3 nucleotides are TGTGCCAGCAGCTCGACGGAGACCCAGTACTTC. The full variable domain, rest sourced from reference TRBV13 and TRBJ2-5, is AAGVIQSPRHLIKEKRETATLKCYPIPRHDTVYWYQQGPGQDPQFLISFYEKMQSDKGSIPDRFSAQQFSDYHSELNMSSLELGDSALYFCASSSTETQYFGPGTRLLVL.

This clonotype was counted a single time. A read error may explain this, as a much larger clone is one base away. The rearrangement uses TRBV4-1 and TRBJ2-7; no firm D call. The CDR3 has 16 residues. V lost 3 bases and J lost 2, with 17 bases in between. Looked up from germline, CDR1 is MGHRA and CDR2 is YSYEKL. CDR3 sequence reads: CASSQEGILAPYEQYF. CDR3 DNA sequence: TGCGCCAGCAGCCAGGAAGGCATCCTTGCCCCCTACGAGCAGTACTTC.

This clonotype was counted ten times or more. The chain joins TRBV1 to TRBJ2-1; the table's D call TRBD1 went unverified against the DNA. TRBV1 is a known pseudogene. CDR3 length equals 21 residues. The DNA of the CDR3 is TGCACCAGCAGCCAAAGTCCGCCGTGGAAGCGGGGGCCCAGCTCCTACAATGAGCAGTTCTTC. Protein: CTSSQSPPWKRGPSSYNEQFF.

The chain has TRBV7-9 and TRBJ1-5; a weak D match, TRBD1 (5 bases). V shed 4 bases and J shed 4 bases, with 8 bases lying between them. This CDR3 comprises 13 residues. The germline V gene has CDR1 SEHNR and CDR2 FQNEAQ (reference sequence). In nucleotides, the CDR3 is TGTGCCAGCAGCTGGGCAGGGAATCAGCCCCAGCATTTT. This codes for CASSWAGNQPQHF.

With regard to this clonotype: This sequence may be a read error, since a much larger clone differs from it by one base. CDR3 amino acids: CASSPQWKTEAFF. The CDR3 nucleotides read TGTGCCAGCAGCCCCCAGTGGAAGACTGAAGCTTTCTTT. V and J are TRBV7-9 and TRBJ1-1; no firm D call. The germline gives CDR1 SEHNR, CDR2 FQNEAQ (reference sequence). The V end lost 5 bases, the J end lost 5 bases, and 12 bases lay between the germline ends. This CDR3 spans 13 amino acids. The entire variable domain, with the rest obtained from reference TRBV7-9 and TRBJ1-1, is as follows: DTGVSQNPRHKITKRGQNVTFRCDPISEHNRLYWYRQTLGQGPEFLTYFQNEAQLEKSRLLSDRFSAERPKGSFSTLEIQRTEQGDSAMYLCASSPQWKTEAFFGQGTRLTVV.

This clonotype came up a few times. A read error is possible here, since a much larger clone lies one base away. It is likely a read error, because the conserved phenylalanine at the end of the CDR3 is missing. The chain couples TRBV14 to TRBJ2-7, with TRBD1 as a possible D gene (6 bases). V gave up 3 bases and J gave up 3 bases, with 18 bases separating them. CDR3 length equals 16 residues. Germline assignment: CDR1 SGHDN and CDR2 FVKESK. The CDR3 loop reads CASSQTEGEYFYEQYL. In DNA, the CDR3 is TGTGCCAGCAGCCAGACCGAGGGGGAGTACTTCTACGAGCAGTACCTC.

Notes on this clonotype: A much larger clone is a single base away; this may be a read error. The rearrangement links TRBV2 to TRBJ2-7, with D maybe TRBD1 (5 bases). CDR3 size: 14 residues. Germline V CDR1 and CDR2: SNHLY, FYNNEI. With 3 bases removed from V and 3 bases from J, the gap between germline ends came to 12 bases. The CDR3 sequence is CASSEEWTLYEQYF. DNA of the CDR3: TGTGCCAGCAGTGAGGAATGGACACTCTACGAGCAGTACTTC.

Points on this clonotype: A read error may explain this, as a much larger clone is one base away. Lacking the conserved final phenylalanine or tryptophan, this CDR3 likely reflects a read error. CDR3 coding DNA: TGTGCCAGCAGGCTGACAGCGAACACTGAAGCTTTCTCT. It is translated as CASRLTANTEAFS. This chain joins TRBV6-5 and TRBJ1-1, with D tentatively TRBD1 (5 bases). The germline gives CDR1 MNHEY, CDR2 SVGAGI. The CDR3 spans 13 residues. V was trimmed by 6 bases and J by 1 base, leaving 9 bases between them.

This clonotype was observed at least ten times. This chain connects TRBV10-3 to TRBJ2-3; D gene unclear. The CDR3 has 10 residues. Trimming shortened V by 11 bases and J by 1 base, and 4 bases separated the two germline ends. Germline CDR1 ENHRY, CDR2 SYGVKD. The CDR3 DNA reads as TGTGCCGTGGGCACAGATACGCAGTATTTT. It yields the protein CAVGTDTQYF.

This clonotype was seen more than once but under ten times. The chain carries TRBV7-9 and TRBJ1-4; D is ambiguous. Germline V gene lookup returns CDR1 SEHNR and CDR2 FQNEAQ (reference sequence). The CDR3 covers 17 residues. Trimming cost V 4 bases and J 2 bases, with 17 bases left between them. The CDR3 loop is CASSSSELRETNEKLFF. The CDR3 bases are TGTGCCAGCAGCTCGTCGGAGCTCCGGGAGACTAATGAAAAACTGTTTTTT.

Turning to this clonotype: Compared with germline, one end of the junction differs, possibly owing to a read error. Here the CDR3 reads CAGSIGRANLAKNIQYF. The CDR3, as DNA: TGTGCCGGCAGTATAGGGCGAGCTAACCTAGCCAAAAACATTCAGTACTTC. The chain links TRBV6-1 to TRBJ2-4; D unclear. This CDR3 region has 17 residues. Germline V gene sequence: CDR1 MNHNS, CDR2 SASEGT.

This clonotype was seen repeatedly, ten times or more. The chain carries TRBV28 and TRBJ1-5; the D is unclear. Germline values: CDR1 MDHEN, CDR2 SYDVKM. Trimming removed 3 bases at V and 3 bases at J, with 6 bases between. The CDR3 totals 13 residues. The CDR3 sequence is CASSFRNNQPQHF. CDR3 sequence (DNA): TGTGCCAGCAGTTTCCGGAACAATCAGCCCCAGCATTTT.